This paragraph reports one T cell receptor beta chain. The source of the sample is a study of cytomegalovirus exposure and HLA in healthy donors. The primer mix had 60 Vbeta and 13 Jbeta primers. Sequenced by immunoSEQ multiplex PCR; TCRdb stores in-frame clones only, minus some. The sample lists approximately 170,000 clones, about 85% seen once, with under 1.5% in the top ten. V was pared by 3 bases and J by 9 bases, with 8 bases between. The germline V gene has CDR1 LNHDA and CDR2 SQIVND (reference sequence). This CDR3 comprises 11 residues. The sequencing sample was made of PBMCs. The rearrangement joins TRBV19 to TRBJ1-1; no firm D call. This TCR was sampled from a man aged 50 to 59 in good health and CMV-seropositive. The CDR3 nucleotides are TGTGCCAGTAGTATCGGGGATCAAGCTTTCTTT. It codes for CASSIGDQAFF.